This T cell receptor beta chain appears in the sequencing data of a study of T cell repertoires in cytomegalovirus infection. This CDR3 comprises 15 residues. V was pared by 9 bases and J by 6 bases, with 12 bases of the junction left unmatched. Using its own MiXCR run on the reads, TCRdb lists one record per CDR3 protein. The sample lists 150,000 to 200,000 distinct CDR3 sequences; approximately 15% were seen once. The sequence was obtained from a human donor in good health (CMV status not recorded). Some clones in this sample may be carry-over from other donors' samples. The J gene is TRBJ2-1, the V gene TRBV12-3 or TRBV12-4; 9 bases map to TRBD2. The sample comprised PBMCs. The CDR3 DNA sequence: TGTGCCAGTGCGGCCGGGGCTAGCGGGATCAATGAGCAGTTCTTC. Protein sequence: CASAAGASGINEQFF.